Listed below are T cell receptor beta chains from one sample, sequenced in a study of OX40 agonist ivuxolimab in advanced cancers. Only in-frame clones appear in the TCRdb table, and some are missing; sequencing was by immunoSEQ multiplex PCR. The sample has some 74,000 clones; around nine tenths are singletons. Specimen: CD4+ or CD8+ T cells sorted from blood, collected in a trial of the OX40 agonist ivuxolimab. The source of these receptors is an adult with an advanced solid tumor such as melanoma, head and neck, liver or kidney cancer. CDR3s include the opening cysteine and the closing phenylalanine or tryptophan. The order of the fields is J gene, D gene, clone size, V gene, CDR3 DNA, CDR3 protein. The D gene is left open where the match is weak. Some rows have no size entry. The others give once, few or many, or a class for an expanded clone.

TRBJ1-5	TRBD1	NA	TRBV4-1	TGCGCCAGCAGCCAACGCGGGACAGGTGAATTTCTGCCCCAGCATTTT	CASSQRGTGEFLPQHF
TRBJ1-2	NA	NA	TRBV5-4	TGTGCCAGCAGCCCCCCGAACAAGGATTGGGGGGGAGGCTACACCTTC	CASSPPNKDWGGGYTF
TRBJ2-4	NA	NA	TRBV4-1	TGCGCCAGCAGCGAACAGGAAAAGAAAAACATTCAGTACTTC	CASSEQEKKNIQYF
TRBJ2-7	NA	once	TRBV19	TGTGCCAGTAGTTCGGGCAGGGGTCCCTACGAGCAGTACTTC	CASSSGRGPYEQYF
TRBJ1-4	NA	NA	TRBV5-1	TGCGCCAGCAGCTTGGAGGGGGGATATGAAAAACTGTTTTTT	CASSLEGGYEKLFF
TRBJ1-2	NA	NA	TRBV19	TGTGCCAGCAGCACACCTAACTATGGCTACACCTTC	CASSTPNYGYTF
TRBJ1-5	NA	NA	TRBV5-1	TGCGCCAGCAGCCCGGACAATTACAATCAGCCCCAGCATTTT	CASSPDNYNQPQHF
TRBJ1-2	NA	NA	TRBV14	TGTGCCAGCAGCCAGGGCTACGGCTACACCTTC	CASSQGYGYTF
TRBJ2-1	NA	NA	TRBV7-3	TGTGCCAGCAGCGCAGGACCACCAACCCTTAGCTCCTACAATGAGCAGTTCTTC	CASSAGPPTLSSYNEQFF
TRBJ2-1	TRBD1	NA	TRBV7-2	TGTGCCAGCAGCGGATCCCGGGACAGGGCGTACAATGAGCAGTTCTTC	CASSGSRDRAYNEQFF
TRBJ2-7	NA	NA	TRBV18	TGTGCCAGCTCACTAGGGGTCCTCAGCTACGAGCAGTACTTC	CASSLGVLSYEQYF
TRBJ1-1	NA	NA	TRBV7-9	TGTGCCAGCAGCCCCGGACCGGGAGGGTCCACTGAAGCTTTCTTT	CASSPGPGGSTEAFF
TRBJ2-5	NA	NA	TRBV28	TGTGCCAGCAGTTTAGGCGTCCTTGGGAGAGAGACCCAGTACTTC	CASSLGVLGRETQYF
TRBJ2-7	NA	medium-sized	TRBV5-1	TGCGCCAGCAGCTTGGTCCCTATGAACGAGCAGTACTTC	CASSLVPMNEQYF
TRBJ2-7	TRBD2	medium-sized	TRBV7-2	TGTGCCAGCAGCTTAGAGGGAACTAGCGGGAGAAACGAGCAGTACTTC	CASSLEGTSGRNEQYF
TRBJ1-2	TRBD1	NA	TRBV28	TGTGCCAGCAGTTTAGGGGGGACAGGGGGCAGGTTTAGTGGCTACACCTTC	CASSLGGTGGRFSGYTF
TRBJ2-7	TRBD1	NA	TRBV5-1	TGCGCCAGCAGCGGCGCTTTGGGACAGGGAGCCTCCTACGAGCAGTACTTC	CASSGALGQGASYEQYF
TRBJ1-5	NA	once	TRBV4-2	TGTGCCAGCAGCCAATCCACAGGGAATCAGCCCCAGCATTTT	CASSQSTGNQPQHF
TRBJ1-4	NA	NA	TRBV5-4	TGTGCCAGCAGCGCGAACACCGGCCGTGGGGAAAAACTGTTTTTT	CASSANTGRGEKLFF
TRBJ2-7	NA	NA	TRBV6-1	TGTGCCAGCAGTGAACCTGGGGAAACCTACGAGCAGTACTTC	CASSEPGETYEQYF
TRBJ1-5	TRBD1	NA	TRBV10-1	TGCGCCAGCACGAAAAGGGGGCTTAAAATGCGGTATAGCAATCAGCCCCAGCATTTT	CASTKRGLKMRYSNQPQHF
TRBJ2-7	TRBD2	NA	TRBV9	TGTGCCAGCAACCCTAGCGGGAACTACGAGCAGTACTTC	CASNPSGNYEQYF
TRBJ2-2	NA	NA	TRBV11-2	TGTGCCAGCAGCCTAAGGAGTGCGAACACCGGGGAGCTGTTTTTT	CASSLRSANTGELFF
TRBJ2-7	NA	NA	TRBV7-9	TGTGCCAGCAGCTTAGTAGACAGAGGGACCTACGAGCAGTACTTC	CASSLVDRGTYEQYF
TRBJ1-5	NA	NA	TRBV27	TGTGCCAGCAGGACGGATAATAGCAATCAGCCCCAGCATTTT	CASRTDNSNQPQHF
TRBJ2-3	NA	NA	TRBV7-3	TGTGCCAGCAGCCCGGGGCGCCCAGATACGCAGTATTTT	CASSPGRPDTQYF
TRBJ2-1	NA	NA	TRBV18	TGTGCCAGCTCTTACATCACCACTACTAGCTCCTACAATGAGCAGTTCTTC	CASSYITTTSSYNEQFF
TRBJ2-7	NA	NA	TRBV5-1	TGCGCCAGCAGTCGTACCGACGGCTACGAGCAGTACTTC	CASSRTDGYEQYF
TRBJ2-7	TRBD2	NA	TRBV6-5	TGTGCCAGCAGTTCCGCCCGGGGGGTCCTCGGTGGGGAGCAGTACTTC	CASSSARGVLGGEQYF
TRBJ2-1	TRBD2	NA	TRBV27	TGTGCCAGCAGTCCGCGCTCACTAGCGGTGACCTACAATGAGCAGTTCTTC	CASSPRSLAVTYNEQFF
TRBJ2-7	NA	few	TRBV11-2	TGTGCCAGCAGCTTTCCGGGGTCATCCTACGAGCAGTACTTC	CASSFPGSSYEQYF
TRBJ2-3	NA	NA	TRBV29-1	TGCAGCGTTGTAGGAGGTGTGACAGATACGCAGTATTTT	CSVVGGVTDTQYF
TRBJ2-7	TRBD2	NA	TRBV5-4	TGTGCCAGCAGCTTCAAAGCGGGATCCCAGACCTACGAGCAGTACTTC	CASSFKAGSQTYEQYF
TRBJ1-1	TRBD1	once	TRBV27	TGTGCCAGCACTCCCGGACAGGGGGCAAGTCTTGTTGCTGAAGCTTTCTTT	CASTPGQGASLVAEAFF
TRBJ2-5	TRBD2	NA	TRBV28	TGTGCCAGCAGTACCCGACTAGCGGGAGTAGAGACCCAGTACTTC	CASSTRLAGVETQYF
TRBJ1-4	TRBD1	NA	TRBV27	TGTGCCAGTAGTTCGGGGGGGACAGGTCATGAAAAACTGTTTTTT	CASSSGGTGHEKLFF
TRBJ2-1	NA	NA	TRBV6-5	TGTGCCAGCAGTCACAATGAGCAGTTCTTC	CASSHNEQFF
TRBJ2-7	NA	NA	TRBV4-2	TGTGCCAGCAGCTTAAGATTGGGCCCACTTTACTTC	CASSLRLGPLYF
TRBJ1-3	NA	once	TRBV6-5	TGTGCCAGCAGTTACCAGGGAATCGGTGGAAACACCATATATTTT	CASSYQGIGGNTIYF
TRBJ1-5	TRBD1	NA	TRBV2	TGTGCCAGCGCTTCCGGGACAGGAGGCAATCAGCCCCAGCATTTT	CASASGTGGNQPQHF
TRBJ1-2	TRBD1	NA	TRBV5-1	TGCGCCAGCAGCTTGGTCCCATTACAGGGGGTTGATGGCTACACCTTC	CASSLVPLQGVDGYTF
TRBJ1-4	NA	NA	TRBV30	TGTGCCTGGGGAAGGCGGGACATCAGGAATGAAAAACTGTTTTTT	CAWGRRDIRNEKLFF
TRBJ2-2	TRBD1	NA	TRBV7-3	TGTGCCAGCAGCCAGGGGGCAGGGGGCTTGACCGGGGAGCTGTTTTTT	CASSQGAGGLTGELFF
TRBJ2-7	NA	NA	TRBV2	TGTGCCAGCTCCTCCCAGGGCTACGGATACGAGCAGTACTTC	CASSSQGYGYEQYF
TRBJ1-2	TRBD1	NA	TRBV27	TGTGCCAGCAGGCAACCGGGACAGTCCTATGGCTACACCTTC	CASRQPGQSYGYTF
TRBJ1-4	TRBD1	NA	TRBV25-1	TGTGCCAGCATGGGACAGCGGAAACTGTTTTTT	CASMGQRKLFF
TRBJ2-7	NA	NA	TRBV15	TGTGCCACCAGCCGTAGTTACAGGGACGAGCAGTACTTC	CATSRSYRDEQYF
TRBJ1-2	TRBD1	NA	TRBV28	TGTGCCAGCAGTTTGGGGGACAGGGGCCTCTATGGCTACACCTTC	CASSLGDRGLYGYTF
TRBJ2-2	NA	NA	TRBV18	TGTGCCAGCCCAACCGGGGCAGGGCGGAACACCGGGGAGCTGTTTTTT	CASPTGAGRNTGELFF
TRBJ2-2	NA	NA	TRBV30	TGTGCCTGGAGTGTAGGGCTATCCGGGGAGCTGTTTTTT	CAWSVGLSGELFF
TRBJ1-5	NA	NA	TRBV28	TGTGCCAGCAGTTTCCTTGGGGATCAGCCCCAGCATTTT	CASSFLGDQPQHF
TRBJ2-7	TRBD2	NA	TRBV7-2	TGTGCCAGCAGCCCCCGACTAGCGGGAGTTATAGACGAGCAGTACTTC	CASSPRLAGVIDEQYF
TRBJ2-7	NA	NA	TRBV18	TGTGCCAGCTCACCACGTGTAGGCTCCTACGAGCAGTACTTC	CASSPRVGSYEQYF
TRBJ1-2	NA	NA	TRBV28	TGTGCCAGCAGTTCCTATACCACTAACTATGGCTACACCTTC	CASSSYTTNYGYTF
TRBJ1-1	TRBD1	few	TRBV19	TGTGCCAGTAGTCCGAGGGACAGGGGGCCCACTGAAGCTTTCTTT	CASSPRDRGPTEAFF
TRBJ2-1	NA	NA	TRBV7-9	TGTGCCAGCAGCTTAACGGGACCCTACAATGAGCAGTTCTTC	CASSLTGPYNEQFF
TRBJ2-3	TRBD2	NA	TRBV2	TGTGCCAGCAGTGGACTAGCGGTACTCACAGATACGCAGTATTTT	CASSGLAVLTDTQYF